This TCR beta chain comes out of a study of cytomegalovirus exposure and HLA in healthy donors. Study-wide background: Prior work identified 100 million to 130 million unique TCR beta sequences in about 179 million T cells.

For this clone: The antigen remains unidentified.

In germline, CDR1 is SGHVS, CDR2 FQNEAQ. The CDR3 consists of 14 residues. Trimming at V came to 4 bases and at J to 5 bases, leaving 7 bases not matched to a gene. In the PCR, 60 Vbeta and 13 Jbeta primers were used. This table comes from immunoSEQ multiplex PCR, and its TCRdb copy is limited to in-frame clones, with some not included. The sample consists of around 150,000 clones, over 70% of them appearing once. Study results and caveats: Segments of the TCR beta V type were, in most cases, productive about 87% or about 30% of the time in an earlier analysis. Later analysis identified a missense DCLRE1C variant that was linked to TCR beta V- and J-gene trimming. A highly shared variant cluster was judged a likely technical artifact.

This rearrangement joins TRBV7-8 to TRBJ1-1; 7 bases align to TRBD1. The specimen was PBMCs. The sequence derives from a man in his forties in good health and CMV-seronegative. The CDR3 region is CASSSRTGETEAFF. The DNA for the CDR3 is TGTGCCAGCAGCTCCCGCACAGGGGAAACTGAAGCTTTCTTT.